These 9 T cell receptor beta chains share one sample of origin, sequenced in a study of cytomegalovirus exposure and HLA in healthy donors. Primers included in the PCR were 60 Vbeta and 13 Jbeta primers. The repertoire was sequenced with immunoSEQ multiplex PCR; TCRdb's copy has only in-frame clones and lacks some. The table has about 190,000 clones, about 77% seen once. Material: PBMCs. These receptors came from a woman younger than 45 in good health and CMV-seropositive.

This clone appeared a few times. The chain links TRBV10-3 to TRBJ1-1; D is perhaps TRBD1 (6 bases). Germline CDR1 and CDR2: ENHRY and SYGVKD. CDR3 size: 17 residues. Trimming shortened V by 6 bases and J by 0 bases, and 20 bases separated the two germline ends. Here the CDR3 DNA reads TGTGCCATCAGCCGAGCAGGAGTCAGGGGATTGAACACTGAAGCTTTCTTT. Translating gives CAISRAGVRGLNTEAFF.

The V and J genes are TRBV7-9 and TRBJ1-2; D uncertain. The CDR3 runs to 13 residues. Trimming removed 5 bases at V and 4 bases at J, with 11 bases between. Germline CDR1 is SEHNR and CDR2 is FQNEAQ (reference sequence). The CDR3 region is CASSAGRIYGYTF. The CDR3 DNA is TGTGCCAGCAGCGCTGGGAGGATCTATGGCTACACCTTC.

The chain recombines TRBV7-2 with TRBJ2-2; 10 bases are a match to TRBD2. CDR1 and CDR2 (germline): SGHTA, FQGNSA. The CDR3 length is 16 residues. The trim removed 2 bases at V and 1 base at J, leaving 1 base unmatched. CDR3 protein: CASSLIAGGNTGELFF. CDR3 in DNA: TGTGCCAGCAGCTTAATAGCGGGAGGGAACACCGGGGAGCTGTTTTTT.

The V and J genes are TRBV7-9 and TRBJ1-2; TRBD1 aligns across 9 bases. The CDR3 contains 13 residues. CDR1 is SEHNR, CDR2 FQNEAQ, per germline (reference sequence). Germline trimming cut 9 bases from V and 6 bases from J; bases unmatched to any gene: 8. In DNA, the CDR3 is TGTGCCAGTAACAGGGGGCAAGGGGATGGCTACACCTTC. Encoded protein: CASNRGQGDGYTF.

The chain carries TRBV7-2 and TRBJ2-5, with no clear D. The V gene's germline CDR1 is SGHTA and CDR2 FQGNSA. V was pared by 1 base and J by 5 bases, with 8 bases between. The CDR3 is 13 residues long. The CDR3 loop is CASSLVFGETQYF. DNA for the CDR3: TGTGCCAGCAGCTTAGTCTTCGGGGAGACCCAGTACTTC.

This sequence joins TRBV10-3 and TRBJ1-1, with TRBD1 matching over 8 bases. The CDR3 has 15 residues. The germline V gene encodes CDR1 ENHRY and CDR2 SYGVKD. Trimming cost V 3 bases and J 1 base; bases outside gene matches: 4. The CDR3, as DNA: TGTGCCATCAGTGAAAAGGACAGGGAGAACACTGAAGCTTTCTTT. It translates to CAISEKDRENTEAFF.

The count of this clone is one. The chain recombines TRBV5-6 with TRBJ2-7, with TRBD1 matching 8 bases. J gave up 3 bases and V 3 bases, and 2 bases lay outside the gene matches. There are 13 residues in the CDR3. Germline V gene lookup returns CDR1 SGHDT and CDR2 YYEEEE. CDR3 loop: CASSWTGNYEQYF. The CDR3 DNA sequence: TGTGCCAGCAGCTGGACAGGGAACTACGAGCAGTACTTC.

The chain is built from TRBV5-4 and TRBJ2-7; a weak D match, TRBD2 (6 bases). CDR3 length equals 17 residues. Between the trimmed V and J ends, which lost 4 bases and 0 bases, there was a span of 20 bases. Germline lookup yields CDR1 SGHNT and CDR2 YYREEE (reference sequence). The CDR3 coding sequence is TGTGCCAGCAGCCATGAACCGGGACTCGAAAGCTCCTACGAGCAGTACTTC. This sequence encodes CASSHEPGLESSYEQYF. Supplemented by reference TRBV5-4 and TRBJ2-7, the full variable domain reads ETGVTQSPTHLIKTRGQQVTLRCSSQSGHNTVSWYQQALGQGPQFIFQYYREEENGRGNFPPRFSGLQFPNYSSELNVNALELDDSALYLCASSHEPGLESSYEQYFGPGTRLTVT.

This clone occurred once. In nucleotides, the CDR3 is TGCGCCAGCAGCCCGACAGGTTTGAACACCGGGGAGCTGTTTTTT. Its translation is CASSPTGLNTGELFF. The rearrangement uses TRBV5-1 and TRBJ2-2, with D possibly TRBD1 on 6 matching bases. CDR3 length: 15 residues. CDR1 and CDR2 from the germline V gene are SGHRS and YFSETQ. The V end was cut by 4 bases, the J end by 1 base, with 11 bases between.